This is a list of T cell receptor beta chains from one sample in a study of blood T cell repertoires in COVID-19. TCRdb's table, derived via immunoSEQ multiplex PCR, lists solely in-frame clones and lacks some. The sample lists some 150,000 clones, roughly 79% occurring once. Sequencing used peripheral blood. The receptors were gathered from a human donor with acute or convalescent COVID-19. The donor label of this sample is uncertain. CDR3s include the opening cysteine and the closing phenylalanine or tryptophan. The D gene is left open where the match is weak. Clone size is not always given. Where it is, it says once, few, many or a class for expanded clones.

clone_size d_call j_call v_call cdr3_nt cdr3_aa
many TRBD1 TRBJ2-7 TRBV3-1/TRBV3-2 TGTGCCAGCAGCCTAGTTGGACAGGGAGAGCAGTACTTC CASSLVGQGEQYF
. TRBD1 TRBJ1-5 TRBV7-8 TGTGCCAGCAGCTTGACCGGGACAGGGGGCTATCAGCCCCAGCATTTT CASSLTGTGGYQPQHF
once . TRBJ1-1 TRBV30 TGTGCCTGGAGTGCCGGACAGACCAAAGCTTTCTTT CAWSAGQTKAFF
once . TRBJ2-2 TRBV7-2 TGTGCCAGCAGCTTATTCTCGGGCGGGGAGCTGTTTTTT CASSLFSGGELFF
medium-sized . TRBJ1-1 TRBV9 TGTGCCAGCAGCGTAGCGGGAATAGGTTATGAAGCTTTCTTT CASSVAGIGYEAFF
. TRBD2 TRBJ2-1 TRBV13 TGTGCCAGCAGCTCTCTAGCGGGGGGGGTAGCCTACAATGAGCAGTTCTTC CASSSLAGGVAYNEQFF
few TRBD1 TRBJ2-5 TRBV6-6 TGTGCCAGCAGTTACTCGGACAGGGACCAAGAGACCCAGTACTTC CASSYSDRDQETQYF
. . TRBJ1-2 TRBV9 TGTGCCAGCAGTGACAATTTTAACTATGGCTACACCTTC CASSDNFNYGYTF
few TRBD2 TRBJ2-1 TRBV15 TGTGCCACCAGCACGGGGGGGGGCTTCAATGAGCAGTTCTTC CATSTGGGFNEQFF
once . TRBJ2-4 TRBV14 TGTGCCAGCAGCCAAGTCGGGGGGCCGAACATTCAGTACTTC CASSQVGGPNIQYF
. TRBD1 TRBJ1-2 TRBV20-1 TGCAGTGCCGGGACAGGGGGCGGCTACACCTTC CSAGTGGGYTF
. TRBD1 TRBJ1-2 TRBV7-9 TGTGCCAGCAGCGGCCGGGACAGGGGGCTCAACTATGGCTACACCTTC CASSGRDRGLNYGYTF
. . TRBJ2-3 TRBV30 TGTGCCTGGAGCCTACGGACGGTTTTCGCGGGGAGAGATACGCAGTATTTT CAWSLRTVFAGRDTQYF
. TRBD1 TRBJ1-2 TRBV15 TGTGCCACCAGCAGAGAACGGGACAGGAACTATGGCTACACCTTC CATSRERDRNYGYTF
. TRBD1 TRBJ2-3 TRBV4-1 TGCGCCAGCAGCCCACATGGGACAGGGGAAGCAGATACGCAGTATTTT CASSPHGTGEADTQYF
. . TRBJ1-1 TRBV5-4 TGTGCCAGCAGCTTGGAACTGGGGAGAGGAGGTGAAGCTTTCTTT CASSLELGRGGEAFF
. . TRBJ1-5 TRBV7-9 TGTGCCAGCAGCCTAGGGGAGGGTGTAAGCAATCAGCCCCAGCATTTT CASSLGEGVSNQPQHF
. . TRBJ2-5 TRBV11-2 TGTGCCAGCAGCCAGGGTTTCCGCGAGACCCAGTACTTC CASSQGFRETQYF
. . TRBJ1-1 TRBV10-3 TGTGCCATCAGATACTCCTCGGAAGGGAGTGAAGCTTTCTTT CAIRYSSEGSEAFF
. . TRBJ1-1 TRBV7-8 TGTGCCAGCAGCTTAAGGAGCTGGCGGGGTTTAACTGAAGCTTTCTTT CASSLRSWRGLTEAFF
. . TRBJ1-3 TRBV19 TGTGCCAGTAGTATATGGCAGGTCTCTGGAAACACCATATATTTT CASSIWQVSGNTIYF
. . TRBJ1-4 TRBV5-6 TGTGCCAGCAGCTTATCTATCGATGAAAAACTGTTTTTT CASSLSIDEKLFF
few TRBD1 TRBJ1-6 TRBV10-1 TGCGCCACCCGACGGGACAGGGCCTCACCCCTCCACTTT CATRRDRASPLHF
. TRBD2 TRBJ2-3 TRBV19 TGTGCCAGTAGGACGGGGGGGCGGGATACGCAGTATTTT CASRTGGRDTQYF
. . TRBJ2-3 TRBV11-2 TGTGCCAGCAGCTTAATAACAGATACGCAGTATTTT CASSLITDTQYF
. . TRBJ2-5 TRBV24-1 TGTGCCACCAGTGACCCTTTGGACATAAGAGAGACCCAGTACTTC CATSDPLDIRETQYF
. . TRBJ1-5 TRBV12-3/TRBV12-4 TGTGCCAGCAGTTTAGGAGCGGGTAAGCCCCAGCATTTT CASSLGAGKPQHF
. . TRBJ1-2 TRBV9 TGTGCCAGCAGCCCCCGAGTGGGTAGGCAGGGCCATGGCTACACCTTC CASSPRVGRQGHGYTF
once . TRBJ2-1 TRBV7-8 TGTGCCAGCAGCTTAGATTTCGGTCCCTCCTACAATGAGCAGTTCTTC CASSLDFGPSYNEQFF
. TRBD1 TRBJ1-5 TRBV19 TGTGCCAGTAGTACCCGGGACAGGGGCTCCAATCAGCCCCAGCATTTT CASSTRDRGSNQPQHF
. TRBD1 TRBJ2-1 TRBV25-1 TGTGCCAGCAGTGCCTTGACAGGGGGCGTTGAGCAGTTCTTC CASSALTGGVEQFF
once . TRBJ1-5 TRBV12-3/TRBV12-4 TGTGCCAGCAGTTTAAAAGAGAATCAGCCCCAGCATTTT CASSLKENQPQHF
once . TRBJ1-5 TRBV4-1 TGCGCCAGCAGCCAAGAAGTTCGAGGGCAGCCCCAGCATTTT CASSQEVRGQPQHF
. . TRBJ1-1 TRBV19 TGTGCCAGTAGTATAGCTCGGAACACTGAAGCTTTCTTT CASSIARNTEAFF
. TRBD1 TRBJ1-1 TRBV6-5 TGTGCCAGCAGTTACAGACAGGGGCTGGGAGCTTTCTTT CASSYRQGLGAFF
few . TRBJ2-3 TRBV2 TGTGCCAGCAGGGCCATTTCAGATACGCAGTATTTT CASRAISDTQYF
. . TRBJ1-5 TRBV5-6 TGTGCCAGCAGCTTGAATGCAGGGAAAAGCAATCAGCCCCAGCATTTT CASSLNAGKSNQPQHF
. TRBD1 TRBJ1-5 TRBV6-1 TGTGCCAGCAGTGAGGTGGGGACAGACAATCAGCCCCAGCATTTT CASSEVGTDNQPQHF
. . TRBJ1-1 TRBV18 TGTGCCAGCTCACGGTTAATAGACACTGAAGCTTTCTTT CASSRLIDTEAFF
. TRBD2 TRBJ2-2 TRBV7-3 TGTGCCAGCAGCCCTAGCGGGGGGCCGGGCACCGGGGAGCTGTTTTTT CASSPSGGPGTGELFF
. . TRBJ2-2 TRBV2 TGTGCCAGCACCTCGAGGGGACACTTAGGAGGCGGGGAGCTGTTTTTT CASTSRGHLGGGELFF
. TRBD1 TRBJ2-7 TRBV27 TGTGCCAGCAGTTTGGGACAGGATTACGAGCAGTACTTC CASSLGQDYEQYF